Reported below is one TCR beta chain. TCR beta CDR3 amplification used RNA transcripts. RT-PCR was first run with HTBI primers, then multiplex PCR in a second round. TCRdb used MiXCR to reprocess the multiplex PCR reads, holding one entry per CDR3 protein. The sample carries hundreds of thousands of distinct CDR3 sequences, 35% to 45% recorded once. The sample comes from a study of Graves' ophthalmopathy and Graves' hyperthyroidism. The V end was cut by 4 bases, the J end by 3 bases, with 15 bases between. CDR1 and CDR2 from the germline V gene are SQVTM and ANQGSEA. CDR3 length: 15 residues. Orbital computed tomography, thyroid ultrasound, TRAb, serum thyroxine and clinical symptoms formed the basis of diagnosis.

The source material was peripheral blood. The origin of this receptor is an adult man with Graves' ophthalmopathy. The rearrangement joins TRBV29-1 to TRBJ2-2; D gene ambiguous. CDR3 residues: CSVVDQNGYTGELFF. CDR3 DNA sequence: TGCAGCGTTGTGGACCAGAATGGCTACACCGGGGAGCTGTTTTTT.